Each of the 21 T cell receptor beta chains below was sequenced from the same sample in a study of blood T cell repertoires in COVID-19. This table comes from immunoSEQ multiplex PCR, and its TCRdb copy is limited to in-frame clones, with some not included. The repertoire consists of 150,000 to 200,000 clones, with approximately 88% occurring once and the leading ten covering 10% to 15%. The sample was PBMCs or T cells enriched from blood (not recorded which). These receptor sequences come from a woman aged 55 to 70 who had recovered from COVID-19.

CDR3 region: CASSSGPRSPSSPLHF. CDR3 nucleotide sequence: TGTGCCAGCAGTTCAGGGCCCCGTAGCCCCAGTTCACCCCTCCACTTT. The V and J genes are TRBV27 and TRBJ1-6, with D perhaps TRBD1 (5 bases). Trimming shortened V by 4 bases and J by 9 bases, and 19 bases separated the two germline ends. Germline V CDR1 and CDR2: MNHEY, SMNVEV (reference sequence). The CDR3 covers 16 residues.

This chain joins TRBV7-8 and TRBJ1-5; D is unclear. This CDR3 is 15 amino acids long. Per the germline V gene, CDR1 is SGHVS and CDR2 is FQNEAQ. The V end was cut by 3 bases, the J end by 2 bases, with 11 bases between. The CDR3 loop is CASSFRWGGNQPQHF. CDR3 bases: TGTGCCAGCAGCTTTCGGTGGGGAGGCAATCAGCCCCAGCATTTT. The full variable domain, rest sourced from reference TRBV7-8 and TRBJ1-5, is GAGVSQSPRYKVAKRGQDVALRCDPISGHVSLFWYQQALGQGPEFLTYFQNEAQLDKSGLPSDRFFAERPEGSVSTLKIQRTQQEDSAVYLCASSFRWGGNQPQHFGDGTRLSIL.

J is TRBJ1-2 and V is TRBV2; TRBD1 aligns across 7 bases. The length of the CDR3 is 14 residues. Germline V lookup: CDR1 SNHLY, CDR2 FYNNEI. V gave up 2 bases and J gave up 4 bases; unmatched junction bases: 4. CDR3 residues: CASSERDRTYGYTF. The DNA for the CDR3 is TGTGCCAGCAGTGAACGGGACAGAACCTATGGCTACACCTTC. The variable domain in full, completed from reference TRBV2 and TRBJ1-2, reads EPEVTQTPSHQVTQMGQEVILRCVPISNHLYFYWYRQILGQKVEFLVSFYNNEISEKSEIFDDQFSVERPDGSNFTLKIRSTKLEDSAMYFCASSERDRTYGYTFGSGTRLTVV.

The V gene is TRBV29-1, the J gene TRBJ2-5; the match to TRBD2 covers 8 bases. The V segment lost 0 bases and the J segment 5 bases; nucleotides outside the gene matches: 17. The germline V gene encodes CDR1 SQVTM and CDR2 ANQGSEA. The CDR3 consists of 18 residues. The CDR3 DNA reads as TGCAGCGTTGAAGATCCGGGAGGGCCCCAGCGACCCCAGGAGACCCAGTACTTC. Protein: CSVEDPGGPQRPQETQYF.

The chain joins TRBV4-1 to TRBJ2-5, with D maybe TRBD2 (5 bases). Germline assignment: CDR1 MGHRA and CDR2 YSYEKL. The CDR3 consists of 16 residues. V was clipped by 0 bases and J by 3 bases, with 14 bases between them. The DNA for the CDR3 is TGCGCCAGCAGCCAAGATGGCGGCCTAGCAGAAGAGACCCAGTACTTC. This translates into CASSQDGGLAEETQYF.

This clone turned up a few times. V is TRBV13 and J is TRBJ1-1; 8 bases map to TRBD1. V was pared by 3 bases and J by 1 base, with 10 bases of the junction left unmatched. The CDR3 extends over 17 amino acids. Germline-derived CDR1 and CDR2 are PRHDT and FYEKMQ (reference sequence). The CDR3: CASSFFATGAPNTEAFF. CDR3 sequence (DNA): TGTGCCAGCAGCTTCTTCGCGACAGGGGCCCCGAACACTGAAGCTTTCTTT. The variable domain in full, with the rest retrieved from reference TRBV13 and TRBJ1-1, is AAGVIQSPRHLIKEKRETATLKCYPIPRHDTVYWYQQGPGQDPQFLISFYEKMQSDKGSIPDRFSAQQFSDYHSELNMSSLELGDSALYFCASSFFATGAPNTEAFFGQGTRLTVV.

The sample holds a few counts of this clone. This chain links TRBV5-1 with TRBJ1-2; TRBD1 aligns across 8 bases. This CDR3 region has 14 residues. Germline lookup yields CDR1 SGHRS and CDR2 YFSETQ. V lost 0 bases, J lost 4 bases, and 2 bases stayed unmatched. The CDR3 spells CASSLDGQGYGYTF. CDR3 coding DNA: TGCGCCAGCAGCTTGGACGGACAGGGCTATGGCTACACCTTC.

This chain joins TRBV14 and TRBJ1-2; the D is unclear. The CDR3 has 16 residues. V lost 1 base, J lost 4 bases, and 16 bases lay in between. The germline V gene encodes CDR1 SGHDN and CDR2 FVKESK. In DNA form, the CDR3 reads TGTGCCAGCAGCCAAGCTGAACTCGCGGGCGGCTATGGCTACACCTTC. As protein: CASSQAELAGGYGYTF. Combining the CDR3 with reference TRBV14 and TRBJ1-2 gives the whole variable domain EAGVTQFPSHSVIEKGQTVTLRCDPISGHDNLYWYRRVMGKEIKFLLHFVKESKQDESGMPNNRFLAERTGGTYSTLKVQPAELEDSGVYFCASSQAELAGGYGYTFGSGTRLTVV.

The V and J genes are TRBV7-3 and TRBJ2-6; no clear D gene. CDR1 and CDR2 from the germline V gene are SGHTA and FQGTGA. Trimming pared 4 bases from V and 5 bases from J, leaving 9 bases between. This CDR3 region has 14 residues. In DNA form, the CDR3 reads TGTGCCAGCAGCTACGGTTCTTGGGCCAACGTCCTGACTTTC. Amino acids: CASSYGSWANVLTF.

The rearrangement joins TRBV7-9 to TRBJ2-2; the match to TRBD2 covers 8 bases. The CDR3 has 18 amino acids. V shed 0 bases and J 0 bases; nucleotides not matched to a gene: 6. Germline CDR1 and CDR2: SEHNR and FQNEAQ (reference sequence). As DNA, the CDR3 is TGTGCCAGCAGCTTAGCAAGTGGGACTAGGGCGAACACCGGGGAGCTGTTTTTT. Its translation: CASSLASGTRANTGELFF.

The chain carries TRBV5-1 and TRBJ2-3, with TRBD1 matching 10 bases. The CDR3 spans 18 residues. The J segment lost 1 base and the V segment lost 0 bases, leaving 8 bases of the junction unmatched. Germline V CDR1 and CDR2: SGHRS, YFSETQ. The CDR3 bases are TGCGCCAGCAGCTTGGACAGAACCGGGACAGGGGGCACAGATACGCAGTATTTT. The encoded protein is CASSLDRTGTGGTDTQYF.

The V and J genes are TRBV27 and TRBJ2-1, with D tentatively TRBD2 (5 bases). The length of the CDR3 is 15 residues. Deletions cut 0 bases from V and 4 bases from J, with 10 bases between. Germline V gives CDR1 MNHEY, CDR2 SMNVEV (reference sequence). The CDR3 DNA is TGTGCCAGCAGTTTATCGATGGACTTATACAATGAGCAGTTCTTC. Protein: CASSLSMDLYNEQFF.

Comments on this clone: The sample holds other DNA sequences that translate to the same CDR3. As DNA, the CDR3 is TGCGCCAGCAGCCCCGGGACAGGGAACACTGAAGCTTTCTTT. It encodes CASSPGTGNTEAFF. The V and J genes are TRBV5-1 and TRBJ1-1; 8 bases map to TRBD1. Germline assignment: CDR1 SGHRS and CDR2 YFSETQ. Trimming took 4 bases from V and 1 from J; bases not matched to a gene: 3. This CDR3 comprises 14 residues.

The chain recombines TRBV6-1 with TRBJ2-7, with D possibly being TRBD2 (5 bases). The length of the CDR3 is 15 residues. Per germline, CDR1 MNHNS and CDR2 SASEGT. The germline V and J ends were trimmed by 2 bases and 6 bases, with 17 bases remaining between them. The CDR3 loop is CASSEFTPRESEQYF. The CDR3 bases are TGTGCCAGCAGTGAATTTACCCCTAGGGAGTCCGAGCAGTACTTC.

There are a few counts of this clone. The chain couples TRBV6-2 or TRBV6-3 to TRBJ1-5; no definite D call. Between the trimmed V and J ends, which lost 4 bases and 0 bases, there was a span of 10 bases. Germline assignment: CDR1 MNHEY and CDR2 SVGEGT. The CDR3 length is 15 residues. The CDR3 DNA reads as TGTGCCAGCAGTTCCCAAATAGATAGCAATCAGCCCCAGCATTTT. This sequence encodes CASSSQIDSNQPQHF.

This sequence joins TRBV24-1 and TRBJ2-7; the D is unclear. The CDR3 loop spans 13 amino acids. Germline V lookup: CDR1 KGHDR, CDR2 SFDVKD. Trimming pared 3 bases from V and 2 bases from J, leaving 7 bases between. The CDR3 loop reads CATSDPNTYEQYF. CDR3 DNA sequence: TGTGCCACCAGTGATCCGAACACCTACGAGCAGTACTTC.

This sequence joins TRBV5-1 and TRBJ2-5, with 9 bases identical to TRBD2. CDR3 length: 15 residues. Germline lookup yields CDR1 SGHRS and CDR2 YFSETQ. The V and J ends lost 5 bases and 13 bases, in that order; junction bases with no gene match: 18. CDR3 coding DNA: TGCGCCAGCAGTGTTAGTTCCCAGCGGGAGGCCCCGGGGTACTTC. Translating gives CASSVSSQREAPGYF.

This chain links TRBV2 with TRBJ2-1; D remains ambiguous. The CDR3 spans 14 residues. Trimming left V 4 bases short and J 7 bases short, with 14 bases between. Germline V gene sequence: CDR1 SNHLY, CDR2 FYNNEI. DNA of the CDR3: TGTGCCAGCAGTGGCCAGGTCCGGCTTAATGAGCAGTTCTTC. It is translated as CASSGQVRLNEQFF.

V is TRBV5-1 and J is TRBJ2-1, with 11 positions matching TRBD2. The CDR3 has 14 amino acids. Germline V lookup: CDR1 SGHRS, CDR2 YFSETQ. The V segment lost 4 bases and the J segment 8 bases; nucleotides outside the gene matches: 5. CDR3 residues: CASSITSGSDEQFF. The DNA for the CDR3 is TGCGCCAGCAGCATTACTAGCGGGAGCGATGAGCAGTTCTTC. The complete variable domain, with remaining parts taken from reference TRBV5-1 and TRBJ2-1, reads KAGVTQTPRYLIKTRGQQVTLSCSPISGHRSVSWYQQTPGQGLQFLFEYFSETQRNKGNFPGRFSGRQFSNSRSEMNVSTLELGDSALYLCASSITSGSDEQFFGPGTRLTVL.

The chain couples TRBV30 to TRBJ1-2; D is undetermined. Trimming stripped 4 bases from V and 7 bases from J, with 13 bases between. This CDR3 has 12 amino acids. Germline CDR1 reads GTSNPN; CDR2 reads SVGIG (reference sequence). DNA for the CDR3: TGTGCCTGGAACCTAGGAAGTTTTGGCTACACCTTC. Its translation is CAWNLGSFGYTF.

Here the CDR3 DNA reads TGTGCCAGCAGTAGGGGGGGGTCGTATGAAGCTTTCTTT. Translation gives CASSRGGSYEAFF. The chain combines TRBV12-3 or TRBV12-4 with TRBJ1-1; possible D gene TRBD1, 6 bases. The germline V and J ends were trimmed by 5 bases and 7 bases, with 14 bases remaining between them. This CDR3 region has 13 residues.